This T cell receptor beta chain was observed in a study of T cell responses to AZD1222 COVID-19 vaccine. CDR1 is SNHLY, CDR2 FYNNEI, per germline. V lost 6 bases to trimming and J lost 5 bases; unmatched junction nucleotides: 9. CDR3 length: 14 amino acids. Sequencing was performed with immunoSEQ multiplex PCR; in TCRdb, only in-frame clones are kept and a portion is missing. The listing records about 140,000 clones. V gene TRBV2 combines with J gene TRBJ1-1; TRBD1 agrees at 7 bases. The receptor was derived from an adult in good health. Material for sequencing was peripheral blood. The DNA for the CDR3 is TGTGCCAGCAGGGTGGACAGGAGAGGGACTGAAGCTTTCTTT. Translated, it gives CASRVDRRGTEAFF.